Described below is a single T cell receptor beta chain sequence and its context. What it binds is not known. Naive CD8 populations comprised CD45RO-negative cells positively selected for CCR7, excluding terminally differentiated effector memory CD45RA+ cells. Every subset had its genomic DNA shared out evenly among several immunoSEQ plates. Clones were read by immunoSEQ multiplex PCR, and TCRdb kept only the in-frame ones, dropping some. This sample carries about 800,000 clones, approximately 96% of them seen once, and the ten largest clones take around 0.25%. This entry belongs to a study of shared clonotypes between healthy human individuals. At the level of the study: Per donor, three plates held CD4 naive cells, three held CD4 memory, two held CD8 naive and one held CD8 memory. Overall study results and limits: Having only a few donors restricted how much genetic and exposure-history diversity was captured. Generally, estimated richness proved larger in naive subsets than it did in memory subsets.

This CDR3 has 14 amino acids. Germline V gives CDR1 MDHEN, CDR2 SYDVKM. The J segment lost 9 bases and the V segment lost 5 bases, leaving 9 bases of the junction unmatched. Sequencing input: naive CD8+ T cells sorted from blood. This clonotype was sampled from a man under 40 in good health. The chain carries TRBV28 and TRBJ2-1, with 8 bases aligning to TRBD2. CDR3 protein: CASSRPGLGPEQFF. The CDR3, as DNA: TGTGCCAGCAGTCGACCGGGACTAGGGCCTGAGCAGTTCTTC.